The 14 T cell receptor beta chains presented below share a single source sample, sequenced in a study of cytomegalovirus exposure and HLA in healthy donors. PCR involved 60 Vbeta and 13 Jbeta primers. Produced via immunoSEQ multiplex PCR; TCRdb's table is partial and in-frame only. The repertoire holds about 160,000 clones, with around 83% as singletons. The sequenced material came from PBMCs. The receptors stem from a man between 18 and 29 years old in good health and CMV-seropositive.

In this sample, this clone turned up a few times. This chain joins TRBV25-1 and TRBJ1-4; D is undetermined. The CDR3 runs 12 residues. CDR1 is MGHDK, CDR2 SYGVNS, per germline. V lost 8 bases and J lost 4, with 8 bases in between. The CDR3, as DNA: TGTGCCAGCTCCCGCGATAATGAAAAACTGTTTTTT. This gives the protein CASSRDNEKLFF. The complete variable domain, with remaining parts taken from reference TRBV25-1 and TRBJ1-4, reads EADIYQTPRYLVIGTGKKITLECSQTMGHDKMYWYQQDPGMELHLIHYSYGVNSTEKGDLSSESTVSRIRTEHFPLTLESARPSHTSQYLCASSRDNEKLFFGSGTQLSVL.

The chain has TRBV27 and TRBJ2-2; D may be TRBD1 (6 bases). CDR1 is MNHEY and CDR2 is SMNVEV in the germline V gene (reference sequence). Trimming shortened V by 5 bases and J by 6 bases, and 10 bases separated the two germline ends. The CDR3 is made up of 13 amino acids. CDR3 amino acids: CASSVRTAGELFF. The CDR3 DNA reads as TGTGCCAGCAGTGTACGGACAGCCGGGGAGCTGTTTTTT.

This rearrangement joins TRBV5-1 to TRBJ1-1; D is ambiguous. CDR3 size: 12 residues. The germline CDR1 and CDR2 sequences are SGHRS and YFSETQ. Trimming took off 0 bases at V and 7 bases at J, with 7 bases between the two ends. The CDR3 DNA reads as TGCGCCAGCAGCTTGGGGGCCAGTGAAGCTTTCTTT. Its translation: CASSLGASEAFF.

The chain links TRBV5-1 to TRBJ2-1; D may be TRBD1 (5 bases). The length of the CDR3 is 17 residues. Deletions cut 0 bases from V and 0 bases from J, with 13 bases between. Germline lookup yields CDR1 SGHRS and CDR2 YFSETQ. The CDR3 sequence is CASSLVTVDSSYNEQFF. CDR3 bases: TGCGCCAGCAGCTTGGTGACAGTTGATAGCTCCTACAATGAGCAGTTCTTC.

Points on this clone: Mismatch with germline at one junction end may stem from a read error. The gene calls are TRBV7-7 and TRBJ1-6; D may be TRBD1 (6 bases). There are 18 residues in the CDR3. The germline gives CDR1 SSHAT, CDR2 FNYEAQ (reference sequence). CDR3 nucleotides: TGTGCTAGCAGCTTAGAGGACAGCCGGCGTTCCTATAATTCACCCCTCCACTTT. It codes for CASSLEDSRRSYNSPLHF. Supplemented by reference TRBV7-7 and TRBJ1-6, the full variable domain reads GAGVSQSPRYKVTKRGQDVTLRCDPISSHATLYWYQQALGQGPEFLTYFNYEAQPDKSGLPSDRFSAERPEGSISTLTIQRTEQRDSAMYRCASSLEDSRRSYNSPLHFGNGTRLTVT.

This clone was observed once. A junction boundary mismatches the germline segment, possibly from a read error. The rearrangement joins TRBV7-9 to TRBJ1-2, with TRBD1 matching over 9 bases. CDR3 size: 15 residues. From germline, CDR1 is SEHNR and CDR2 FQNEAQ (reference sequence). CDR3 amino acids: CSSSSPGQGNYGYTF. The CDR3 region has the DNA TGTTCCAGCAGCTCCCCGGGACAGGGCAACTATGGCTACACCTTC.

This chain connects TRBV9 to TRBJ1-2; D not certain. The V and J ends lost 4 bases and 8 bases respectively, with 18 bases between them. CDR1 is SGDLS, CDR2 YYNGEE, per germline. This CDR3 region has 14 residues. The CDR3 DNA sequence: TGTGCCAGCAGCCCTCGGGGAGGAGGAGAGGGCTACACCTTC. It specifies CASSPRGGGEGYTF. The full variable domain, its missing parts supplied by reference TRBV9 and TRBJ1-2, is DSGVTQTPKHLITATGQRVTLRCSPRSGDLSVYWYQQSLDQGLQFLIQYYNGEERAKGNILERFSAQQFPDLHSELNLSSLELGDSALYFCASSPRGGGEGYTFGSGTRLTVV.

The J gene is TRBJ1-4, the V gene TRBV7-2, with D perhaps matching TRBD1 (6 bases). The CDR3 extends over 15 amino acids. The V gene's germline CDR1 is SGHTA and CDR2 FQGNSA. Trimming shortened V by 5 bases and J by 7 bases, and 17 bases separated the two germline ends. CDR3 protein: CASSADGRGFEKLFF. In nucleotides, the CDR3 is TGTGCCAGCAGCGCAGACGGCAGGGGTTTTGAAAAACTGTTTTTT. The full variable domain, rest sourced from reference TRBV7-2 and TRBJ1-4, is GAGVSQSPSNKVTEKGKDVELRCDPISGHTALYWYRQSLGQGLEFLIYFQGNSAPDKSGLPSDRFSAERTGGSVSTLTIQRTQQEDSAVYLCASSADGRGFEKLFFGSGTQLSVL.

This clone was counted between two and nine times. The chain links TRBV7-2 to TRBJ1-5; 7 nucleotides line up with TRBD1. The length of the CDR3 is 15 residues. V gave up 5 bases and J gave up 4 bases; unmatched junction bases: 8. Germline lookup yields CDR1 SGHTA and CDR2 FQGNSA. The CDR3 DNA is TGTGCCAGCAGCCCTCCGGGACAGCTTAATCAGCCCCAGCATTTT. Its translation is CASSPPGQLNQPQHF.

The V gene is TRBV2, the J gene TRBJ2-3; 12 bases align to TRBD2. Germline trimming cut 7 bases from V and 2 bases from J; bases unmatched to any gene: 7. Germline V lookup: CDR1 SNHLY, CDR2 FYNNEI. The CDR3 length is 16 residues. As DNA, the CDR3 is TGTGCCAGCATCCTACTAGCGGGGGGCGTCACAGATACGCAGTATTTT. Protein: CASILLAGGVTDTQYF. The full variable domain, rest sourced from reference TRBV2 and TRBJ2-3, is EPEVTQTPSHQVTQMGQEVILRCVPISNHLYFYWYRQILGQKVEFLVSFYNNEISEKSEIFDDQFSVERPDGSNFTLKIRSTKLEDSAMYFCASILLAGGVTDTQYFGPGTRLTVL.

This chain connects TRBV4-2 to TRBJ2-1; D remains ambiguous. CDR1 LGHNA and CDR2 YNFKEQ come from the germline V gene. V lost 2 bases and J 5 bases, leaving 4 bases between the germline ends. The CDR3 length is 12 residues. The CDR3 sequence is CASSQIDNEQFF. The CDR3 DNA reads TGTGCCAGCAGCCAAATAGACAATGAGCAGTTCTTC.

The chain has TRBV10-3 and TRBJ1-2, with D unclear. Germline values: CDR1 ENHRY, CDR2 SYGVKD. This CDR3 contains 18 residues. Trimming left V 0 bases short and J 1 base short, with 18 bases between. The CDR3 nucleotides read TGTGCCATCAGTGAGTCCGGCACAGCTAACCCTCTTAACTATGGCTACACCTTC. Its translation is CAISESGTANPLNYGYTF.

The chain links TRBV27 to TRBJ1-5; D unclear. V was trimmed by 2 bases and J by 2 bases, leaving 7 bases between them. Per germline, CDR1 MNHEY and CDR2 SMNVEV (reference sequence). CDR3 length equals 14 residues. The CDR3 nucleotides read TGTGCCAGCAGTTTAGAGGGTGGCAATCAGCCCCAGCATTTT. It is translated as CASSLEGGNQPQHF.

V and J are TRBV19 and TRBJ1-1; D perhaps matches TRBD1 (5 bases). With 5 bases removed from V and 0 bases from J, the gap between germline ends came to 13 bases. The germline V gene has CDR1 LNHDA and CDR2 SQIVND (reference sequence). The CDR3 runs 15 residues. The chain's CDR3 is CASSPGPGMNTEAFF. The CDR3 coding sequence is TGTGCCAGTAGTCCAGGGCCAGGGATGAACACTGAAGCTTTCTTT.